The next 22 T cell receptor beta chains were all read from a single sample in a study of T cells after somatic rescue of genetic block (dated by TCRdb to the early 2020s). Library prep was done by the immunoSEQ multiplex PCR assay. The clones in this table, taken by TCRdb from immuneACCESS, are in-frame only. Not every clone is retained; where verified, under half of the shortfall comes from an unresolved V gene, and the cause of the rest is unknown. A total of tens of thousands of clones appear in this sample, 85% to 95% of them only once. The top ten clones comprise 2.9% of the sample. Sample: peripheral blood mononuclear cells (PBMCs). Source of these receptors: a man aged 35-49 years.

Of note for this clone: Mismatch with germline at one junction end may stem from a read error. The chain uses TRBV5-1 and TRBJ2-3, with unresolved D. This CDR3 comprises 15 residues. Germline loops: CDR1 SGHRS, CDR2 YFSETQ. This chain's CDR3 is CASTLGAGPTDTQYF. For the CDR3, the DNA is TGCGCCAGCACCTTGGGTGCCGGACCCACAGATACGCAGTATTTT.

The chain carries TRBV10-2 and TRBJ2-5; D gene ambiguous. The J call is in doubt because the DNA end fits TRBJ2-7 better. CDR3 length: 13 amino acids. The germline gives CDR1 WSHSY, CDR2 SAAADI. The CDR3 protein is CASSALLYYEQYF. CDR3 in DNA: TGCGCCAGCAGTGCCCTTTTATACTACGAGCAGTACTTC.

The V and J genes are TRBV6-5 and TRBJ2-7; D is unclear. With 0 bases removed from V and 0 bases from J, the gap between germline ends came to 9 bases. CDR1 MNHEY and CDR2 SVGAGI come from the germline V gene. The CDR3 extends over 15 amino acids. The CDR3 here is CASSYSSLGSYEQYF. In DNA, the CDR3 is TGTGCCAGCAGTTACTCTTCCCTGGGCTCCTACGAGCAGTACTTC.

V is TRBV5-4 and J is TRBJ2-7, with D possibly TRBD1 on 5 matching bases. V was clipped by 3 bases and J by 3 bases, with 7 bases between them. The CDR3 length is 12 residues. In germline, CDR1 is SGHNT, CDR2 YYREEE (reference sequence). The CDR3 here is CASSWGLYEQYF. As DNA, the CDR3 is TGTGCCAGCAGCTGGGGCCTCTACGAGCAGTACTTC.

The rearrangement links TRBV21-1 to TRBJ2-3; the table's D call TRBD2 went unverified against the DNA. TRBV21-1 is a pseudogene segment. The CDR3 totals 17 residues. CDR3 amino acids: CASSKAPVGGDSDTQYF. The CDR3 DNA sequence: TGTGCCAGCAGCAAAGCGCCGGTCGGGGGGGACTCAGATACGCAGTATTTT.

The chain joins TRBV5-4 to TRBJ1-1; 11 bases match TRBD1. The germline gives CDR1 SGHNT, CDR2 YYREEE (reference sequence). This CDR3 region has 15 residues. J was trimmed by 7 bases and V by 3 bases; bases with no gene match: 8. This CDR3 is CASSSGRDRGIEAFF. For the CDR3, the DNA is TGTGCCAGCAGCTCGGGCCGGGACAGGGGGATTGAAGCTTTCTTT.

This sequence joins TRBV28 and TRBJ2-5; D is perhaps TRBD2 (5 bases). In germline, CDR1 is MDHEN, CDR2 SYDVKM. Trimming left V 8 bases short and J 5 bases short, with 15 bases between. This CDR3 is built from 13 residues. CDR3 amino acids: CASRDKTWETQYF. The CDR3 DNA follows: TGTGCCAGCCGGGATAAGACGTGGGAGACCCAGTACTTC.

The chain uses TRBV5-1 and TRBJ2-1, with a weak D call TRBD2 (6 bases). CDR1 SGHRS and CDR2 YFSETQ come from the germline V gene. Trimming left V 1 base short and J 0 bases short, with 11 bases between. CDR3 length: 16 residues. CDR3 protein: CASSLSGRSSYNEQFF. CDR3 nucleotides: TGCGCCAGCAGCTTGAGCGGGCGGAGCTCCTACAATGAGCAGTTCTTC.

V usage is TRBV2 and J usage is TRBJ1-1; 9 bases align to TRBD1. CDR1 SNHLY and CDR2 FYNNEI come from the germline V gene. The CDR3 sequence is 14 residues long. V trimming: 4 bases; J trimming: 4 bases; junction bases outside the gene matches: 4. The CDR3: CASSGNRGPTEAFF. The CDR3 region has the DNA TGTGCCAGCAGTGGTAACAGGGGGCCCACTGAAGCTTTCTTT. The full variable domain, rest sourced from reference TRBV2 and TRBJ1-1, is EPEVTQTPSHQVTQMGQEVILRCVPISNHLYFYWYRQILGQKVEFLVSFYNNEISEKSEIFDDQFSVERPDGSNFTLKIRSTKLEDSAMYFCASSGNRGPTEAFFGQGTRLTVV.

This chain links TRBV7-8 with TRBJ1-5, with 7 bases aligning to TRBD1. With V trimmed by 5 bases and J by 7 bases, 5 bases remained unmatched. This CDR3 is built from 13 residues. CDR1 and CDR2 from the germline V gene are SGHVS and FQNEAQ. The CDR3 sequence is CASSQQGGQPQHF. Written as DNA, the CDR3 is TGTGCCAGCAGCCAGCAGGGGGGGCAGCCCCAGCATTTT.

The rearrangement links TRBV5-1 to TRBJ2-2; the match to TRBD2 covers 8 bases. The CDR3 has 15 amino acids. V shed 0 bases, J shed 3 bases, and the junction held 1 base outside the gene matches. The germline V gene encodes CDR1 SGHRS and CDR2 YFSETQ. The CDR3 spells CASSLATSDTGELFF. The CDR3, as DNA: TGCGCCAGCAGCTTGGCGACTAGCGACACCGGGGAGCTGTTTTTT.

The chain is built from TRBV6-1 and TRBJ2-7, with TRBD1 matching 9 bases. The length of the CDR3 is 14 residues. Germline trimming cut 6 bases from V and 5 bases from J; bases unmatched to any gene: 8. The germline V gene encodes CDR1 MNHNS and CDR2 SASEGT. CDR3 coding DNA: TGTGCCAGCAGCTCCCCGGACAGGGGCCACGAGCAGTACTTC. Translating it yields CASSSPDRGHEQYF.

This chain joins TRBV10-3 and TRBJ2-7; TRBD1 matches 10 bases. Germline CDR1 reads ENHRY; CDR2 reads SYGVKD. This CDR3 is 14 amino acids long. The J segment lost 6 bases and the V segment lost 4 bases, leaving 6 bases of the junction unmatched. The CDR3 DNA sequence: TGTGCCATCAGTGGGTTGACAGGGGGCGCCGAGCAGTACTTC. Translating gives CAISGLTGGAEQYF.

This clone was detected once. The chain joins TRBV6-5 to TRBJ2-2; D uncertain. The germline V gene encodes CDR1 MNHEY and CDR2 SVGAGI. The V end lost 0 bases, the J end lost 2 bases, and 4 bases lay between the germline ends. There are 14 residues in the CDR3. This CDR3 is CASSYSRNTGELFF. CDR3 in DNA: TGTGCCAGCAGTTACTCCAGAAACACCGGGGAGCTGTTTTTT.

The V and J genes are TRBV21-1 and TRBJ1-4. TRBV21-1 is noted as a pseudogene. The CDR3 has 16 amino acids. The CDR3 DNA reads TGTGCCAGCAGCAAAGTGAAGCAGCCTATTAATGAAAAACTGTTTTTT. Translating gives CASSKVKQPINEKLFF.

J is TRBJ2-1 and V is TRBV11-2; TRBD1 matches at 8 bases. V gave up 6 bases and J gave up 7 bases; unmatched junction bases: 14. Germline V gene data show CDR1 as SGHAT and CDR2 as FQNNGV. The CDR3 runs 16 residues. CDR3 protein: CASSTPFRTGRNEQFF. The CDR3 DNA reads TGTGCCAGCAGTACCCCCTTCCGGACAGGGCGGAATGAGCAGTTCTTC.

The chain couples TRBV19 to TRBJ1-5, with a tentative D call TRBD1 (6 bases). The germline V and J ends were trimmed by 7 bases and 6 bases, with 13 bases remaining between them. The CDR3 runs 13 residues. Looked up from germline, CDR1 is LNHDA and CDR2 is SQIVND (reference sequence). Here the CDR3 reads CASTPGVVQPQHF. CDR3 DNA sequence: TGTGCCAGTACCCCAGGGGTTGTTCAGCCCCAGCATTTT.

This CDR3 is CSVGDRGIDEQYF. In DNA form, the CDR3 reads TGCAGCGTTGGGGACAGGGGGATCGACGAGCAGTACTTC. The genes are TRBV29-1 and TRBJ2-7; 11 bases align to TRBD1. V lost 4 bases to trimming and J lost 5 bases; unmatched junction nucleotides: 4. Per the germline V gene, CDR1 is SQVTM and CDR2 is ANQGSEA. The CDR3 is 13 amino acids.

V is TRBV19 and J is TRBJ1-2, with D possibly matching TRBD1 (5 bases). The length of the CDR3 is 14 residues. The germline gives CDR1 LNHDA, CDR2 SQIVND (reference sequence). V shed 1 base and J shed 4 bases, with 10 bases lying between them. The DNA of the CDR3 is TGTGCCAGTAGTATAGGGGGCGGAACCTATGGCTACACCTTC. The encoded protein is CASSIGGGTYGYTF.

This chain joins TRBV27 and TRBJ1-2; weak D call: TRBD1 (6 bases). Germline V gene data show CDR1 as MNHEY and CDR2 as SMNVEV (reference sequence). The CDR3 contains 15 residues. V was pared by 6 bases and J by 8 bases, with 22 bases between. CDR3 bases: TGTGCCAGCAGCCTTCAGGGGATCGGGGCCTACGGCTACACCTTC. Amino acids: CASSLQGIGAYGYTF.

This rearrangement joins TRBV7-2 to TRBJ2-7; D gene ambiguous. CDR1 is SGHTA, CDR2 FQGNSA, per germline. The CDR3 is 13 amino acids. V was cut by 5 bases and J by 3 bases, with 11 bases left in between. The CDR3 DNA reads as TGTGCCAGCAGCATGAGGACGGACTACGAGCAGTACTTC. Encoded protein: CASSMRTDYEQYF.

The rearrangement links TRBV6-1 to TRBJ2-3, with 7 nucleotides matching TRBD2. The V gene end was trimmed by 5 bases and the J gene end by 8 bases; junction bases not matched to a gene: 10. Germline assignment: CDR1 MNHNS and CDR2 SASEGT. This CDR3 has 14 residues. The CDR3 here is CASSRSGEAGTQYF. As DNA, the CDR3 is TGTGCCAGCAGTCGCAGCGGGGAGGCGGGTACGCAGTATTTT.